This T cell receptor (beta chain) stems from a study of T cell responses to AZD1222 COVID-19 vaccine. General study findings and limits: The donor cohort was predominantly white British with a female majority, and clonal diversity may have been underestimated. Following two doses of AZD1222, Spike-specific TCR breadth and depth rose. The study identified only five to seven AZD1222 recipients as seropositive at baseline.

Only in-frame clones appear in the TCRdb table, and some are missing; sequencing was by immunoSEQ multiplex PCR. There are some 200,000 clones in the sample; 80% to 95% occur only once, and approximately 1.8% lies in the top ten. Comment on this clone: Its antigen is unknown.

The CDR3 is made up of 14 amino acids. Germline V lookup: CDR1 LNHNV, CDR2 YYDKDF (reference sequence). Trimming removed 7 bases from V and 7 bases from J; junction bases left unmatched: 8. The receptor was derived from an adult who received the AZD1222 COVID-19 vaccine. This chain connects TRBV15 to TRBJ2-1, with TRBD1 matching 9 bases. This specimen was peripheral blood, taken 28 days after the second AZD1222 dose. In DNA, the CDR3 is TGTGCCACCAATCCGGGACAGGGATGGAATGAGCAGTTCTTC. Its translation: CATNPGQGWNEQFF. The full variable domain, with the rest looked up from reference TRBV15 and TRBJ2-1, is DAMVIQNPRYQVTQFGKPVTLSCSQTLNHNVMYWYQQKSSQAPKLLFHYYDKDFNNEADTPDNFQSRRPNTSFCFLDIRSPGLGDTAMYLCATNPGQGWNEQFFGPGTRLTVL.